Following are 21 T cell receptor beta chains from one sample sequenced in a study of blood T cell repertoires in COVID-19. Produced via immunoSEQ multiplex PCR; TCRdb's table is partial and in-frame only. The table shows about 190,000 clones, with 80% occurring only once. Sequenced sample: peripheral blood. The receptor set was obtained from a man between 60 and 75 years old with acute or convalescent COVID-19.

The genes are TRBV11-2 and TRBJ1-1; D possibly corresponds to TRBD1 (5 bases). Trimming pared 3 bases from V and 8 bases from J, leaving 16 bases between. This CDR3 spans 14 amino acids. Germline CDR1 SGHAT, CDR2 FQNNGV. CDR3 nucleotides: TGTGCCAGCAGCTTCACGGCGGACAACATAGAAGCTTTCTTT. This gives the protein CASSFTADNIEAFF.

The chain links TRBV2 to TRBJ1-4, with a possible D match to TRBD1 (6 bases). Deletions cut 11 bases from V and 8 bases from J, with 15 bases between. This CDR3 contains 12 residues. CDR1 and CDR2 from the germline V gene are SNHLY and FYNNEI. Written as DNA, the CDR3 is TGTGCCTCACAAACCACAGGGGAAAAACTGTTTTTT. This translates into CASQTTGEKLFF.

The chain combines TRBV7-2 with TRBJ2-7; TRBD2 matches 7 bases. The germline gives CDR1 SGHTA, CDR2 FQGNSA. The CDR3 is 16 amino acids. The junction had 12 bases not matched to a gene; V was cut back by 5 bases and J by 2 bases. The CDR3 coding sequence is TGTGCCAGCAGCAAGTCTTTATTGGGGGGGACCTACGAGCAGTACTTC. The encoded protein is CASSKSLLGGTYEQYF.

This chain joins TRBV4-1 and TRBJ2-5; 13 positions match TRBD2. The CDR3 consists of 12 residues. Germline CDR1 reads MGHRA; CDR2 reads YSYEKL. After removal of 3 bases from V and 13 bases from J, the junction contained 2 bases not matched to a gene. This chain's CDR3 is CASSQGLAGLYF. As DNA, the CDR3 is TGCGCCAGCAGCCAGGGACTAGCGGGACTGTACTTC.

V is TRBV7-3 and J is TRBJ2-1, with 8 bases that match TRBD2. Looked up from germline, CDR1 is SGHTA and CDR2 is FQGTGA. CDR3 length equals 16 residues. V lost 0 bases and J lost 11; bases outside the gene matches: 12. The CDR3 sequence: CASSLTPSGLAGKQFF. CDR3 in DNA: TGTGCCAGCAGCTTAACCCCGAGTGGACTAGCTGGAAAGCAGTTCTTC. Combining the CDR3 with reference TRBV7-3 and TRBJ2-1 gives the whole variable domain GAGVSQTPSNKVTEKGKYVELRCDPISGHTALYWYRQSLGQGPEFLIYFQGTGAADDSGLPNDRFFAVRPEGSVSTLKIQRTERGDSAVYLCASSLTPSGLAGKQFFGPGTRLTVL.

J is TRBJ2-7 and V is TRBV9, with 10 bases aligning to TRBD1. This CDR3 spans 18 amino acids. CDR1 and CDR2 (germline): SGDLS, YYNGEE. Germline trimming cut 1 base from V and 5 bases from J; bases unmatched to any gene: 15. This CDR3 is CASSVSTLGGTGAHEQYF. Written as DNA, the CDR3 is TGTGCCAGCAGCGTATCAACTCTTGGCGGGACAGGGGCCCACGAGCAGTACTTC.

The CDR3 DNA sequence: TGTGCCAGCAGTTGGGGCGCCGGATATAATTCACCCCTCCACTTT. This translates into CASSWGAGYNSPLHF. This chain joins TRBV7-9 and TRBJ1-6; the D gene is possibly TRBD1 (5 bases). The CDR3 sequence is 15 residues long. The V gene's germline CDR1 is SEHNR and CDR2 FQNEAQ (reference sequence). Trimming cost V 6 bases and J 4 bases, with 13 bases left between them.

This chain uses TRBV6-1 with TRBJ1-5; TRBD1 is a possible D gene (5 bases). V was cut by 2 bases and J by 5 bases, with 16 bases left in between. Germline CDR1 is MNHNS and CDR2 is SASEGT. The CDR3 extends over 16 amino acids. The CDR3 DNA is TGTGCCAGCAGTGAATGGGGCCTGGGGGGGGATCAGCCCCAGCATTTT. Amino acid sequence: CASSEWGLGGDQPQHF.

The chain carries TRBV10-3 and TRBJ1-1; 8 nucleotides match TRBD1. V gave up 3 bases and J gave up 4 bases; unmatched junction bases: 4. Germline values: CDR1 ENHRY, CDR2 SYGVKD. The CDR3 loop spans 14 amino acids. CDR3 nucleotides: TGTGCCATCAGTGACCAGGGGGCGGTCACTGAAGCTTTCTTT. Protein product: CAISDQGAVTEAFF.

The chain is built from TRBV10-3 and TRBJ2-1, with D perhaps matching TRBD2 (6 bases). CDR1 ENHRY and CDR2 SYGVKD come from the germline V gene. V gave up 2 bases and J gave up 4 bases, with 9 bases separating them. The CDR3 covers 14 residues. Here the CDR3 reads CAISEAGRYNEQFF. The CDR3 coding sequence is TGTGCCATCAGTGAGGCGGGACGGTACAATGAGCAGTTCTTC.

This clone turned up a few times. The chain employs TRBV15 and TRBJ1-5; no definite D call. The CDR3 consists of 15 residues. The V end lost 1 base, the J end lost 5 bases, and 12 bases lay between the germline ends. Germline CDR1 is LNHNV and CDR2 is YYDKDF (reference sequence). The CDR3 DNA sequence: TGTGCCACCAGCAGAGCCCCGGTTGGAGATCAGCCCCAGCATTTT. It is translated as CATSRAPVGDQPQHF. The full variable domain, completed using reference TRBV15 and TRBJ1-5, is DAMVIQNPRYQVTQFGKPVTLSCSQTLNHNVMYWYQQKSSQAPKLLFHYYDKDFNNEADTPDNFQSRRPNTSFCFLDIRSPGLGDTAMYLCATSRAPVGDQPQHFGDGTRLSIL.

The V and J genes are TRBV10-3 and TRBJ2-2, with 8 bases aligning to TRBD1. Trimming removed 4 bases from V and 0 bases from J; junction bases left unmatched: 7. This CDR3 spans 17 amino acids. Germline CDR1 reads ENHRY; CDR2 reads SYGVKD. CDR3 region: CAISVPWGQANTGELFF. The CDR3 region has the DNA TGTGCCATCAGTGTACCCTGGGGACAGGCGAACACCGGGGAGCTGTTTTTT.

The rearrangement uses TRBV5-1 and TRBJ1-4, with 7 positions matching TRBD1. Germline-derived CDR1 and CDR2 are SGHRS and YFSETQ. This CDR3 region has 13 residues. With V trimmed by 2 bases and J by 6 bases, 1 base remained unmatched. The CDR3 sequence is CASSFQGDEKLFF. CDR3 nucleotides: TGCGCCAGCAGCTTCCAGGGGGATGAAAAACTGTTTTTT.

The chain uses TRBV18 and TRBJ1-5; 9 positions match TRBD1. J gave up 0 bases and V 4 bases, and 4 bases lay outside the gene matches. This CDR3 region has 16 residues. The germline gives CDR1 KGHSH, CDR2 LQKENI. The CDR3 bases are TGTGCCAGCTCACAGGGGACAGGGAATAGCAATCAGCCCCAGCATTTT. This translates into CASSQGTGNSNQPQHF.

This sequence joins TRBV2 and TRBJ1-4; no reliable D call. Germline V gene data show CDR1 as SNHLY and CDR2 as FYNNEI. Deletions cut 3 bases from V and 7 bases from J, with 12 bases between. CDR3 length equals 14 residues. Written as DNA, the CDR3 is TGTGCCAGCAGTGACGTATACGCGGGTGAAAAACTGTTTTTT. The encoded protein is CASSDVYAGEKLFF.

This chain links TRBV20-1 with TRBJ2-5, with 7 bases matching TRBD2. CDR3 length: 11 amino acids. V was pared by 6 bases and J by 5 bases, with 3 bases of the junction left unmatched. Germline CDR1 and CDR2: DFQATT and SNEGSKA (reference sequence). CDR3 sequence (DNA): TGCAGTGCGTCGCGGGAGGAGACCCAGTACTTC. Translation: CSASREETQYF.

V usage is TRBV7-2 and J usage is TRBJ1-6; 8 bases align to TRBD1. The CDR3 is 18 residues long. The V gene end was trimmed by 4 bases and the J gene end by 1 base; junction bases not matched to a gene: 9. CDR1 and CDR2 from the germline V gene are SGHTA and FQGNSA. In DNA form, the CDR3 reads TGTGCCAGCAGCTCACCTATGGGGGACAGGTCCTATAATTCACCCCTCCACTTT. Amino acid sequence: CASSSPMGDRSYNSPLHF.

This rearrangement joins TRBV9 to TRBJ2-1; TRBD1 matches at 11 bases. The CDR3 runs 15 residues. J was trimmed by 6 bases and V by 0 bases; bases with no gene match: 2. CDR1 is SGDLS, CDR2 YYNGEE, per germline. The CDR3: CASSVAGTGGNEQFF. As DNA, the CDR3 is TGTGCCAGCAGCGTAGCCGGGACAGGGGGCAATGAGCAGTTCTTC. Full variable domain (remainder filled in from reference TRBV9 and TRBJ2-1): DSGVTQTPKHLITATGQRVTLRCSPRSGDLSVYWYQQSLDQGLQFLIQYYNGEERAKGNILERFSAQQFPDLHSELNLSSLELGDSALYFCASSVAGTGGNEQFFGPGTRLTVL.

The chain has TRBV19 and TRBJ1-3; D not resolved. Germline CDR1 reads LNHDA; CDR2 reads SQIVND (reference sequence). There are 15 residues in the CDR3. The V end lost 3 bases, the J end lost 7 bases, and 16 bases lay between the germline ends. Here the CDR3 reads CASSMRAGSGNTIYF. The CDR3 DNA reads as TGTGCCAGTAGTATGAGGGCTGGCAGCGGGAACACCATATATTTT.

This clone showed up just once. The genes are TRBV29-1 and TRBJ1-1; weak D call: TRBD1 (5 bases). CDR1 is SQVTM, CDR2 ANQGSEA, per germline. The CDR3 has 12 amino acids. Trimming shortened V by 4 bases and J by 7 bases, and 13 bases separated the two germline ends. The CDR3 sequence is CSVGGGALEAFF. As DNA, the CDR3 is TGCAGCGTTGGAGGTGGGGCTCTTGAAGCTTTCTTT.

The chain has TRBV6-5 and TRBJ2-7; weak D call: TRBD1 (6 bases). CDR1 is MNHEY and CDR2 is SVGAGI in the germline V gene. V gave up 10 bases and J gave up 6 bases, with 19 bases separating them. This CDR3 has 13 amino acids. CDR3 in DNA: TGTGCCATCAGCCGGGACATCGGATTCGAGCAGTACTTC. Its translation is CAISRDIGFEQYF.